The clone carrying this T cell receptor (beta chain) has a handful of counts. The antigen is undetermined. The study ran its PCR with 60 Vbeta and 13 Jbeta primers. Libraries were prepared by immunoSEQ multiplex PCR; TCRdb keeps only in-frame clonotypes and omits some of them. The profile shows about 78,000 clones, over 60% of them singletons. The entry originates in a study of cytomegalovirus exposure and HLA in healthy donors. Findings of the study overall: A later analysis by the authors found several of the most significant clusters apparently linked to common viral pathogens.

This CDR3 is built from 14 residues. V lost 5 bases and J lost 6; bases outside the gene matches: 6. Germline CDR1 reads MNHEY; CDR2 reads SVGAGI. Sequenced input: PBMCs. The TCR was taken from a woman in her thirties or forties in good health and CMV-seropositive. The chain combines TRBV6-5 with TRBJ2-2, with 7 bases matching TRBD1. The CDR3 protein is CASSRQGIPGELFF. In DNA, the CDR3 is TGTGCCAGCAGTCGACAGGGTATACCCGGGGAGCTGTTTTTT.